This T cell receptor beta chain was documented in a study of blood T cell repertoires in COVID-19. Across the study: T cells, B-cell-depleted T cells, or PBMCs supplied cDNA or gDNA.

Original handling: Cell counts per sample came from amplifying reference gene primers. This table comes from immunoSEQ multiplex PCR, and its TCRdb copy is limited to in-frame clones, with some not included. For V, J and clone size, that table is used; D and trimming come from the DNA. The sample holds around 140,000 clones, about 86% seen once. Germline assignment: CDR1 MDHEN and CDR2 SYDVKM. Unmatched junction bases numbered 8, after V lost 5 bases and J lost 2 bases. The CDR3 is 17 residues long. The source is a woman in her fifties or sixties with acute or convalescent COVID-19. V gene TRBV28 combines with J gene TRBJ2-1; 11 bases align to TRBD2. The material sequenced was peripheral blood. CDR3 in DNA: TGTGCCAGCAGTGTGGGTCCTAGCGGGAGGACCTACAATGAGCAGTTCTTC. Amino acid sequence: CASSVGPSGRTYNEQFF.